Shown below are 4 T cell receptor beta chains from a single sample sequenced in a study of CD8+CD57+ T cells in acquired aplastic anemia. Investigators profiled TCR beta VDJ and CDR3 from genomic DNA template. TCRdb processed the reads anew with MiXCR; each CDR3 protein has one entry. The top ten clones hold 45% of a sample with around 170,000 distinct CDR3 sequences, about 64% of them seen once. The material sequenced was sorted CD4+, CD8+, or CD8+CD57+ T cells (not recorded which) from PBMCs. Receptor source: a human donor in good health.

This clonotype was counted many times. V usage is TRBV11-3 and J usage is TRBJ1-1; D is perhaps TRBD1 (6 bases). Germline CDR1 reads SGHNT; CDR2 reads YENEEA. CDR3 size: 15 residues. Trimming took off 6 bases at V and 7 bases at J, with 21 bases between the two ends. The CDR3 region is CASRPLGTLQSEAFF. CDR3 nucleotide sequence: TGTGCCAGCAGACCACTCGGGACACTACAGAGTGAAGCTTTCTTT.

Only a few counts were recorded for this clonotype. The gene calls are TRBV6-2 or TRBV6-3 and TRBJ2-6; a weak D match, TRBD1 (6 bases). The length of the CDR3 is 18 residues. Trimming pared 6 bases from V and 2 bases from J, leaving 20 bases between. CDR1 is MNHEY and CDR2 is SVGEGT in the germline V gene. Here the CDR3 reads CASSGSNRAATGANVLTF. As DNA, the CDR3 is TGTGCCAGCAGCGGATCGAACAGGGCGGCGACTGGGGCCAACGTCCTGACTTTC.

This clonotype has ten or more counts. V and J are TRBV4-1 and TRBJ2-1; the match to TRBD2 covers 11 bases. With V trimmed by 2 bases and J by 3 bases, 3 bases remained unmatched. The CDR3 covers 16 residues. Per germline, CDR1 MGHRA and CDR2 YSYEKL. Written as DNA, the CDR3 is TGCGCCAGCAGCCAACTAGCGGGAGGAGACTACAATGAGCAGTTCTTC. This encodes CASSQLAGGDYNEQFF.

The chain uses TRBV2 and TRBJ1-1; D possibly corresponds to TRBD1 (6 bases). This CDR3 is 13 amino acids long. V gave up 5 bases and J gave up 3 bases, with 10 bases separating them. The V gene's germline CDR1 is SNHLY and CDR2 FYNNEI. The CDR3 region is CASSSTGYTEAFF. CDR3 DNA sequence: TGTGCCAGCAGTTCTACAGGGTACACTGAAGCTTTCTTT.